This T cell receptor beta chain was recovered during a study of blood T cells in healthy people across ages. Findings and limits, study-wide: Across the age range, TCR beta diversity per million T cells fell in a roughly linear way.

The authors ran a second PCR of roughly 6 to 12 cycles using a sample-barcoded 5' primer and a J-beta primer mix. No fewer than 3 million CDR3-containing paired-end reads came from each sample. Each CDR3 protein gets one entry after TCRdb re-called the 5' RACE reads with MiXCR. The table includes some 900,000 distinct CDR3 sequences, roughly 50% detected once. Points on this clonotype: Its cognate antigen is unknown.

The CDR3 runs to 13 residues. Per germline, CDR1 SGHAT and CDR2 FQNNGV. The sample taken for sequencing was blood. This TCR derives from a man aged 30-40 years in good health. The chain uses TRBV11-2 and TRBJ2-7; D uncertain. The J call may be mistaken, given a closer DNA end match to TRBJ2-5. In nucleotides, the CDR3 is TGTGCCAGCAGCCCCCTGGCCAAGGGGACCCAGTACTTC. As protein: CASSPLAKGTQYF.